Listed below are T cell receptor beta chains from one sample, sequenced in a study of sequential checkpoint blockade in melanoma. The repertoire was sequenced with immunoSEQ multiplex PCR; TCRdb's copy has only in-frame clones and lacks some. The sample gives about 20,000 clones, roughly four fifths of which show up once; roughly half is in the top ten. The starting material was CD8+ T cells sorted from blood (inferred from file names), obtained from a patient given nivolumab and ipilimumab in sequence. Every receptor here comes from a human donor with melanoma. CDR3s include the opening cysteine and the closing phenylalanine or tryptophan. D genes are given only for firm matches. Expanded clones are given a class, and other clones once, few, many or no size at all.

abundance: once; v_gene: TRBV15; j_gene: TRBJ2-1; d_gene: TRBD1; CDR3aa: CATSRALGDRAYNEQFF; CDR3nt: TGTGCCACCAGCAGAGCCCTTGGGGACAGGGCCTACAATGAGCAGTTCTTC
abundance: once; v_gene: TRBV7-2; j_gene: TRBJ2-1; d_gene: TRBD1; CDR3aa: CASSADRGWGDEQFF; CDR3nt: TGTGCCAGCAGCGCGGACAGGGGTTGGGGGGATGAGCAGTTCTTC
abundance: -; v_gene: TRBV11-2; j_gene: TRBJ1-2; d_gene: -; CDR3aa: CASSPTTDLNYGYTF; CDR3nt: TGTGCCAGCAGCCCGACGACAGACCTGAACTATGGCTACACCTTC
abundance: -; v_gene: TRBV5-1; j_gene: TRBJ2-5; d_gene: TRBD2; CDR3aa: CASSLEASGGVEETQYF; CDR3nt: TGCGCCAGCAGCTTGGAGGCTAGCGGGGGGGTCGAAGAGACCCAGTACTTC
abundance: -; v_gene: TRBV28; j_gene: TRBJ2-2; d_gene: TRBD2; CDR3aa: CASSPGGGNTGELFF; CDR3nt: TGTGCCAGCAGTCCCGGGGGGGGGAACACCGGGGAGCTGTTTTTT
abundance: -; v_gene: TRBV9; j_gene: TRBJ2-5; d_gene: TRBD1; CDR3aa: CASSPWTGKKTQYF; CDR3nt: TGTGCCAGCAGCCCTTGGACAGGGAAAAAGACCCAGTACTTC
abundance: -; v_gene: TRBV7-2; j_gene: TRBJ2-1; d_gene: TRBD2; CDR3aa: CASSSSGGPYNEQFF; CDR3nt: TGTGCCAGCAGCTCTAGCGGGGGACCCTACAATGAGCAGTTCTTC
abundance: once; v_gene: TRBV4-2; j_gene: TRBJ1-2; d_gene: -; CDR3aa: CASSQDEYTQADYGYTF; CDR3nt: TGTGCCAGCAGCCAAGACGAATATACCCAAGCGGACTATGGCTACACCTTC
abundance: -; v_gene: TRBV27; j_gene: TRBJ1-1; d_gene: -; CDR3aa: CASGAGANTEAFF; CDR3nt: TGTGCCAGTGGGGCAGGGGCGAACACTGAAGCTTTCTTT
abundance: -; v_gene: TRBV5-4; j_gene: TRBJ1-6; d_gene: -; CDR3aa: CASSFQTGPRYSPLHF; CDR3nt: TGTGCCAGCAGCTTCCAAACAGGGCCCCGCTATTCACCCCTCCACTTT
abundance: -; v_gene: TRBV5-1; j_gene: TRBJ2-1; d_gene: TRBD1; CDR3aa: CASSFSGTGNEQFF; CDR3nt: TGCGCCAGCAGCTTCTCCGGGACAGGGAATGAGCAGTTCTTC
abundance: -; v_gene: TRBV29-1; j_gene: TRBJ1-2; d_gene: TRBD1; CDR3aa: CSLGTGEGYTF; CDR3nt: TGCAGCTTGGGGACAGGGGAAGGCTACACCTTC
abundance: -; v_gene: TRBV6-5; j_gene: TRBJ2-5; d_gene: -; CDR3aa: CASSYSANQETQYF; CDR3nt: TGTGCCAGCAGTTACTCCGCGAACCAAGAGACCCAGTACTTC
abundance: once; v_gene: TRBV4-2; j_gene: TRBJ1-1; d_gene: -; CDR3aa: CASSQGRGTEAFF; CDR3nt: TGTGCCAGCAGCCAAGGACGGGGAACTGAAGCTTTCTTT
abundance: -; v_gene: TRBV7-6; j_gene: TRBJ2-7; d_gene: TRBD2; CDR3aa: CASSPPSGEQYF; CDR3nt: TGTGCCAGCAGCCCCCCTAGCGGCGAGCAGTACTTC
abundance: -; v_gene: TRBV28; j_gene: TRBJ2-7; d_gene: -; CDR3aa: CASSMDNYEQYF; CDR3nt: TGTGCCAGCAGCATGGACAACTACGAGCAGTACTTC
abundance: -; v_gene: TRBV4-3; j_gene: TRBJ2-1; d_gene: TRBD1; CDR3aa: CASSQPGQEDNEQFF; CDR3nt: TGCGCCAGCAGCCAACCTGGACAGGAGGACAATGAGCAGTTCTTC
abundance: few; v_gene: TRBV5-1; j_gene: TRBJ2-1; d_gene: -; CDR3aa: CASSLGGGGQYYNEQFF; CDR3nt: TGCGCCAGCAGCTTGGGAGGGGGGGGACAATACTACAATGAGCAGTTCTTC
abundance: few; v_gene: TRBV5-6; j_gene: TRBJ2-5; d_gene: TRBD2; CDR3aa: CASSLIGLAIETQYF; CDR3nt: TGTGCCAGCAGCTTGATCGGACTAGCGATCGAGACCCAGTACTTC
abundance: -; v_gene: TRBV28; j_gene: TRBJ1-6; d_gene: TRBD1; CDR3aa: CASSLTGASNSPLHF; CDR3nt: TGTGCCAGCAGTCTGACAGGGGCTTCTAATTCACCCCTCCACTTT
abundance: -; v_gene: TRBV4-2; j_gene: TRBJ2-3; d_gene: -; CDR3aa: CASSQVLAGAPPDTQYF; CDR3nt: TGTGCCAGCAGCCAAGTTCTCGCGGGGGCGCCCCCAGATACGCAGTATTTT
abundance: -; v_gene: TRBV28; j_gene: TRBJ2-7; d_gene: -; CDR3aa: CASSPGLYSSYEQYF; CDR3nt: TGTGCCAGCAGTCCTGGACTCTATAGCTCCTACGAGCAGTACTTC
abundance: -; v_gene: TRBV28; j_gene: TRBJ2-7; d_gene: TRBD2; CDR3aa: CASSLEYPLAGGSYEQYF; CDR3nt: TGTGCCAGCAGTTTGGAATATCCGCTAGCGGGGGGTTCCTACGAGCAGTACTTC
abundance: -; v_gene: TRBV5-4; j_gene: TRBJ2-6; d_gene: TRBD1; CDR3aa: CASRAAGQGYTGANVLTF; CDR3nt: TGTGCCAGCAGAGCCGCAGGACAGGGTTACACTGGGGCCAACGTCCTGACTTTC
abundance: medium-sized; v_gene: TRBV14; j_gene: TRBJ2-5; d_gene: TRBD1; CDR3aa: CASRRRDRGTQYF; CDR3nt: TGTGCCAGCAGGCGCCGGGACAGGGGGACCCAGTACTTC
abundance: -; v_gene: TRBV4-3; j_gene: TRBJ2-2; d_gene: TRBD1; CDR3aa: CASSPGGQGTGELFF; CDR3nt: TGCGCCAGCAGCCCGGGGGGACAGGGCACCGGGGAGCTGTTTTTT
abundance: -; v_gene: TRBV5-5; j_gene: TRBJ2-7; d_gene: -; CDR3aa: CASSFSTADGYEQYF; CDR3nt: TGTGCCAGCAGCTTTTCCACGGCCGACGGGTACGAGCAGTACTTC
abundance: -; v_gene: TRBV5-6; j_gene: TRBJ2-4; d_gene: -; CDR3aa: CASSAVLAKNIQYF; CDR3nt: TGTGCCAGCAGCGCGGTCTTAGCCAAAAACATTCAGTACTTC
abundance: -; v_gene: TRBV7-2; j_gene: TRBJ2-7; d_gene: TRBD2; CDR3aa: CASSPLLLADYEQYF; CDR3nt: TGTGCCAGCAGCCCACTTCTACTAGCGGACTACGAGCAGTACTTC
abundance: once; v_gene: TRBV28; j_gene: TRBJ1-1; d_gene: TRBD1; CDR3aa: CASSVTGWSTEAFF; CDR3nt: TGTGCCAGCAGTGTGACAGGGTGGAGCACTGAAGCTTTCTTT
abundance: few; v_gene: TRBV6-6; j_gene: TRBJ1-4; d_gene: -; CDR3aa: CASSYSQAIPNEKLFF; CDR3nt: TGTGCCAGCAGTTACTCCCAAGCGATACCAAATGAAAAACTGTTTTTT
abundance: large; v_gene: TRBV7-9; j_gene: TRBJ1-1; d_gene: -; CDR3aa: CASSYSTITGMGTEAFF; CDR3nt: TGTGCCAGCAGCTACTCGACTATAACAGGGATGGGCACTGAAGCTTTCTTT
abundance: few; v_gene: TRBV4-3; j_gene: TRBJ1-2; d_gene: -; CDR3aa: CASSQDTLYTF; CDR3nt: TGCGCCAGCAGCCAAGACACTCTCTACACCTTC
abundance: -; v_gene: TRBV7-8; j_gene: TRBJ2-2; d_gene: -; CDR3aa: CASSSAYSDGLYTGELFF; CDR3nt: TGTGCCAGCAGCTCTGCCTACAGCGACGGACTATACACCGGGGAGCTGTTTTTT
abundance: -; v_gene: TRBV4-2; j_gene: TRBJ2-7; d_gene: -; CDR3aa: CASSQGANEQYF; CDR3nt: TGTGCCAGCAGCCAGGGGGCCAACGAGCAGTACTTC